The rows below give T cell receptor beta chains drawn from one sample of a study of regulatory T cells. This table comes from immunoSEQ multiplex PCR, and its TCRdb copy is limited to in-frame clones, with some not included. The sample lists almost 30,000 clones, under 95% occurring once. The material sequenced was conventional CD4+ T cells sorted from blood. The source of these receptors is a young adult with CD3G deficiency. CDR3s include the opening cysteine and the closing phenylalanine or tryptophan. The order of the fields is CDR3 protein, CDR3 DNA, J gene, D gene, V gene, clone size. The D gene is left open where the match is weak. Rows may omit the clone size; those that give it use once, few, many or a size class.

cdr3_aa: CASSPPRPAGELFF
cdr3_nt: TGTGCCAGCAGTCCCCCTCGACCGGCCGGGGAGCTGTTTTTT
j_call: TRBJ2-2
d_call: NA
v_call: TRBV28
clone_size: NA

cdr3_aa: CASSSQDHRMAKTQYF
cdr3_nt: TGTGCCAGCAGTTCCCAGGACCACAGAATGGCAAAGACCCAGTACTTC
j_call: TRBJ2-5
d_call: NA
v_call: TRBV13
clone_size: NA

cdr3_aa: CASSLKREALTGNEQFF
cdr3_nt: TGTGCCAGCAGTCTGAAGAGGGAGGCCCTTACCGGCAATGAGCAGTTCTTC
j_call: TRBJ2-1
d_call: NA
v_call: TRBV7-8
clone_size: NA

cdr3_aa: CASSQERERGTEAFF
cdr3_nt: TGCGCCAGCAGCCAAGAGAGGGAGAGGGGCACTGAAGCTTTCTTT
j_call: TRBJ1-1
d_call: NA
v_call: TRBV4-1
clone_size: NA

cdr3_aa: CASSTGTGGWETQYF
cdr3_nt: TGTGCCAGCAGTACCGGGACAGGGGGTTGGGAGACCCAGTACTTC
j_call: TRBJ2-5
d_call: TRBD1
v_call: TRBV6-1
clone_size: NA

cdr3_aa: CASSQLSGGNTGELFF
cdr3_nt: TGCGCCAGCAGCCAACTTAGCGGGGGGAACACCGGGGAGCTGTTTTTT
j_call: TRBJ2-2
d_call: TRBD2
v_call: TRBV4-1
clone_size: NA

cdr3_aa: CASSLAPRDNTGELFF
cdr3_nt: TGTGCCAGCAGCTTAGCGCCTAGGGATAACACCGGGGAGCTGTTTTTT
j_call: TRBJ2-2
d_call: NA
v_call: TRBV7-9
clone_size: NA

cdr3_aa: CASSEVRNTSGRARGEQYF
cdr3_nt: TGTGCCAGCAGTGAAGTTCGTAACACTAGCGGGAGGGCCCGCGGCGAGCAGTACTTC
j_call: TRBJ2-7
d_call: TRBD2
v_call: TRBV2
clone_size: NA

cdr3_aa: CASSAGGTDTQYF
cdr3_nt: TGTGCCAGCAGTGCGGGAGGCACAGATACGCAGTATTTT
j_call: TRBJ2-3
d_call: TRBD2
v_call: TRBV28
clone_size: NA

cdr3_aa: CASSPSYRGAGYTF
cdr3_nt: TGTGCCAGCAGTCCAAGCTACAGGGGTGCTGGCTACACCTTC
j_call: TRBJ1-2
d_call: TRBD1
v_call: TRBV28
clone_size: NA

cdr3_aa: CASTKQGAIDGYTF
cdr3_nt: TGTGCCAGCACAAAACAGGGAGCCATAGATGGCTACACCTTC
j_call: TRBJ1-2
d_call: NA
v_call: TRBV6-1
clone_size: NA

cdr3_aa: CASSQVPGAGKLFF
cdr3_nt: TGCGCCAGCAGCCAAGTCCCAGGGGCGGGAAAACTGTTTTTT
j_call: TRBJ1-4
d_call: NA
v_call: TRBV4-1
clone_size: NA

cdr3_aa: CAISDEELLGYGYTF
cdr3_nt: TGTGCCATCAGTGATGAAGAACTCCTAGGCTATGGCTACACCTTC
j_call: TRBJ1-2
d_call: NA
v_call: TRBV10-3
clone_size: NA

cdr3_aa: CASSLVRGVRTDTQYF
cdr3_nt: TGTGCCAGCAGCTTAGTAAGAGGGGTTCGCACAGATACGCAGTATTTT
j_call: TRBJ2-3
d_call: NA
v_call: TRBV7-2
clone_size: NA

cdr3_aa: CASSLSSGGFGQPQHF
cdr3_nt: TGTGCCAGCAGTTTAAGCTCAGGGGGCTTCGGTCAGCCCCAGCATTTT
j_call: TRBJ1-5
d_call: TRBD1
v_call: TRBV28
clone_size: NA

cdr3_aa: CASSQDVGATGYEQYF
cdr3_nt: TGCGCCAGCAGCCAAGATGTGGGGGCTACCGGCTACGAGCAGTACTTC
j_call: TRBJ2-7
d_call: NA
v_call: TRBV4-3
clone_size: NA

cdr3_aa: CATKIAGAHNEQFF
cdr3_nt: TGTGCCACCAAGATAGCGGGAGCTCACAATGAGCAGTTCTTC
j_call: TRBJ2-1
d_call: TRBD2
v_call: TRBV19
clone_size: NA

cdr3_aa: CASMKRPNYGYTF
cdr3_nt: TGTGCCAGCATGAAGCGCCCTAACTATGGCTACACCTTC
j_call: TRBJ1-2
d_call: NA
v_call: TRBV6-1
clone_size: NA

cdr3_aa: CASSEQTEPNQPQHF
cdr3_nt: TGTGCCAGCAGTGAACAGACAGAACCCAATCAGCCCCAGCATTTT
j_call: TRBJ1-5
d_call: NA
v_call: TRBV6-1
clone_size: NA

cdr3_aa: CASSIEAGAEAFF
cdr3_nt: TGTGCCAGTAGTATAGAAGCAGGGGCTGAAGCTTTCTTT
j_call: TRBJ1-1
d_call: NA
v_call: TRBV19
clone_size: NA

cdr3_aa: CASSHGTSSEQYF
cdr3_nt: TGCGCCAGCAGCCACGGGACTAGCTCAGAGCAGTACTTC
j_call: TRBJ2-7
d_call: TRBD2
v_call: TRBV5-1
clone_size: few

cdr3_aa: CASSFFGTANTGELFF
cdr3_nt: TGCGCCAGCAGCTTTTTTGGGACGGCGAACACCGGGGAGCTGTTTTTT
j_call: TRBJ2-2
d_call: NA
v_call: TRBV5-1
clone_size: NA

cdr3_aa: CASSEVADTQYF
cdr3_nt: TGTGCCAGCAGTGAGGTGGCAGATACGCAGTATTTT
j_call: TRBJ2-3
d_call: NA
v_call: TRBV2
clone_size: NA

cdr3_aa: CASSTRGVSYEQYF
cdr3_nt: TGTGCCAGCAGTACCAGGGGGGTCTCCTACGAGCAGTACTTC
j_call: TRBJ2-7
d_call: NA
v_call: TRBV6-1
clone_size: NA